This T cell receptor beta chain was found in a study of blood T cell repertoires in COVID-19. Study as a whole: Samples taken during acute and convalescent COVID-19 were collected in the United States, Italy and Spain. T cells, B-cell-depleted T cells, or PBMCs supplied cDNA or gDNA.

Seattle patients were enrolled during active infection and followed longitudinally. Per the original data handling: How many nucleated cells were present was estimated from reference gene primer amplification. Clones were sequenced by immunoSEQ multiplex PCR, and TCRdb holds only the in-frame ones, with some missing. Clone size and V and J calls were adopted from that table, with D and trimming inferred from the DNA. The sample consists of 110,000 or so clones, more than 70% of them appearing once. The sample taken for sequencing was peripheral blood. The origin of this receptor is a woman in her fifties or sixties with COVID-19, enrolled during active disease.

CDR3 nucleotides: TGTGCCAGCAGCCAAGATTATCAGGGTCTTACAGATACGCAGTATTTT. Amino acid sequence: CASSQDYQGLTDTQYF. This chain connects TRBV4-2 to TRBJ2-3, with a weak D call TRBD1 (5 bases). With 0 bases removed from V and 3 bases from J, the gap between germline ends came to 13 bases. The V gene's germline CDR1 is LGHNA and CDR2 YNFKEQ. CDR3 length: 16 amino acids.